This TCR beta chain was found in a study of technical replicates of blood from a handful of donors. Trimming at V came to 4 bases and at J to 6 bases, leaving 5 bases not matched to a gene. Per the germline V gene, CDR1 is MGHDK and CDR2 is SYGVNS. The CDR3 contains 13 residues. The table came from immunoSEQ multiplex PCR; TCRdb's copy has only in-frame clones and leaves some out. The sample consists of more than 80,000 clones, 95% to 97% of them appearing once. The TCR sequence derives from a human donor in good health. Source material: T cells isolated from PBMCs. V gene TRBV25-1 combines with J gene TRBJ1-2; 7 bases align to TRBD1. The CDR3 loop reads CASSAKGADGYTF. The CDR3 region has the DNA TGTGCCAGCAGTGCTAAGGGGGCAGATGGCTACACCTTC.